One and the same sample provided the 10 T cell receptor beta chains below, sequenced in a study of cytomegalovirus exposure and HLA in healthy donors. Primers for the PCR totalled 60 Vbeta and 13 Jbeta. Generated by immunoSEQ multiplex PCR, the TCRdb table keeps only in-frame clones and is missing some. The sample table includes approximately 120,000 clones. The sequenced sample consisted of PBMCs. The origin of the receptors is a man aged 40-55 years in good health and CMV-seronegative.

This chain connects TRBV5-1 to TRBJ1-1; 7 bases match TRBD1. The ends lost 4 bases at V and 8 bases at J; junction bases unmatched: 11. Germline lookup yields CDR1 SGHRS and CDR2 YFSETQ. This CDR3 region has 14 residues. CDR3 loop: CASSPRTGPLEAFF. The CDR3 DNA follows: TGCGCCAGCAGCCCGCGGACAGGCCCCCTGGAAGCTTTCTTT. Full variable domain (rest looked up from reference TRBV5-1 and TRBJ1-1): KAGVTQTPRYLIKTRGQQVTLSCSPISGHRSVSWYQQTPGQGLQFLFEYFSETQRNKGNFPGRFSGRQFSNSRSEMNVSTLELGDSALYLCASSPRTGPLEAFFGQGTRLTVV.

The CDR3 DNA reads TGTGCCAGCAGCTTGCGTACAGCCCAGAGCTACACCTTC. Protein sequence: CASSLRTAQSYTF. The V call is TRBV5-4, the J call TRBJ1-2; no definite D call. The germline gives CDR1 SGHNT, CDR2 YYREEE (reference sequence). The CDR3 is 13 amino acids. V shed 1 base and J shed 9 bases, with 13 bases lying between them.

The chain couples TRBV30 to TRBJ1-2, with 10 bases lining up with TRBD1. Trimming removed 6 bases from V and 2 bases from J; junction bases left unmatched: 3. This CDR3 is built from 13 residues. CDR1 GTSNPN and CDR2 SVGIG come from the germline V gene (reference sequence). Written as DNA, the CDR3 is TGTGCCTGCCGGGACAGGGGAAACTATGGCTACACCTTC. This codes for CACRDRGNYGYTF.

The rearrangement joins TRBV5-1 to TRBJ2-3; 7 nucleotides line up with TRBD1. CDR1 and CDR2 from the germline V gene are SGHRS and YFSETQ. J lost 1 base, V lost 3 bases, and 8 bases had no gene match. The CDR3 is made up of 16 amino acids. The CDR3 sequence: CASSYRTGGGTDTQYF. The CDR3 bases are TGCGCCAGCAGCTACAGGACAGGTGGAGGCACAGATACGCAGTATTTT.

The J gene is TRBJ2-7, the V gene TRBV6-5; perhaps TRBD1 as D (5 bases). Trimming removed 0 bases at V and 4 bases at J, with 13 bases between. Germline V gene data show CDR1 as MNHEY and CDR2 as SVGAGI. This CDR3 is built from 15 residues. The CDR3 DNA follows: TGTGCCAGCAGTTACTCGAATGGGGCTGGGTACGAGCAGTACTTC. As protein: CASSYSNGAGYEQYF.

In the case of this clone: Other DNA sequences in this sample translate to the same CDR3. Written as DNA, the CDR3 is TGTGCCAGCAGCTTAAGGGACAGTAGTTACGAGCAGTACTTC. Its protein is CASSLRDSSYEQYF. The chain has TRBV7-8 and TRBJ2-7, with TRBD1 identical over 7 bases. Germline V gene sequence: CDR1 SGHVS, CDR2 FQNEAQ. The V gene end was trimmed by 2 bases and the J gene end by 4 bases; junction bases not matched to a gene: 5. The CDR3 spans 14 residues.

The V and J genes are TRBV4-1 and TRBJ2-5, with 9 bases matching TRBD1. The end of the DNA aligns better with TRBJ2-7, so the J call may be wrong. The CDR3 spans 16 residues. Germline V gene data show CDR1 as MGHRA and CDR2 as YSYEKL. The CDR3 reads CASSQDWTGTGIEQYF. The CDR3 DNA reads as TGCGCCAGCAGCCAAGATTGGACCGGGACAGGGATCGAGCAGTACTTC.

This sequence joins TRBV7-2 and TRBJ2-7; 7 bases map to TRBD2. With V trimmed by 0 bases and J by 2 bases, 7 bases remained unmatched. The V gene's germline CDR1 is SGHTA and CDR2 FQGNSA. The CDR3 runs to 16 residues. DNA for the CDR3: TGTGCCAGCAGCTTAGCCCCCTGGGGAGGGACCTACGAGCAGTACTTC. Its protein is CASSLAPWGGTYEQYF.

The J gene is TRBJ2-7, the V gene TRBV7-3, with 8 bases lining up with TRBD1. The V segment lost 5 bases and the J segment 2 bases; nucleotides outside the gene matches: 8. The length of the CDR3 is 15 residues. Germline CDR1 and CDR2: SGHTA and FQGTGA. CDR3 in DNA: TGTGCCAGCAGCCTCGGACAGGGCCCCACCTACGAGCAGTACTTC. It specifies CASSLGQGPTYEQYF.

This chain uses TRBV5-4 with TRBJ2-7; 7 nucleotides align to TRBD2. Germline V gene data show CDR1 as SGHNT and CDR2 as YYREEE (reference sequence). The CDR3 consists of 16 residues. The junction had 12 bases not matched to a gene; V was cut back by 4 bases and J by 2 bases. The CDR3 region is CASSPSQGLRPYEQYF. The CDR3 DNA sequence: TGTGCCAGCAGCCCCAGTCAGGGACTAAGACCCTACGAGCAGTACTTC.